The clone carrying this T cell receptor (beta chain) was seen a few times. CDR3 length equals 19 residues. Germline CDR1 SGHAT, CDR2 FQNNGV. The junction had 10 bases not matched to a gene; V was cut back by 4 bases and J by 2 bases. The sample is drawn from a study of blood T cell repertoires in COVID-19. As originally analysed: Scientists estimated how many nucleated cells there were by amplifying reference gene primers. This table comes from immunoSEQ multiplex PCR, and its TCRdb copy is limited to in-frame clones, with some not included. The V and J calls and clone size are taken from that table; D and trimming were inferred from the DNA. Here the sample spans under 150,000 clones, 86% being singletons.

This chain links TRBV11-2 with TRBJ2-6; 11 bases are shared with TRBD2. This receptor was taken from a woman in her fifties or sixties who had recovered from COVID-19. The sequencing input was PBMCs or T cells enriched from blood (not recorded which). CDR3 sequence (DNA): TGTGCCAGCAGCTCTTTAAGCGGTAGCGGGGGGGCTGGGGCCAACGTCCTGACTTTC. It encodes CASSSLSGSGGAGANVLTF.